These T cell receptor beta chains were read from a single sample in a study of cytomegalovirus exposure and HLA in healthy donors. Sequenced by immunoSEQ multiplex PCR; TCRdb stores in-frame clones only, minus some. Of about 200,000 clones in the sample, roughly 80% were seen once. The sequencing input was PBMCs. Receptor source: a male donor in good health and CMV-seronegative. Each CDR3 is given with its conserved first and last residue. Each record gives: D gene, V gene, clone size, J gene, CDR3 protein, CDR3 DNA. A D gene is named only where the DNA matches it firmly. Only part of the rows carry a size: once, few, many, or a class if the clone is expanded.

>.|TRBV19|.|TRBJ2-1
CASSIPGYNEQFF
TGTGCCAGTAGTATCCCAGGGTACAATGAGCAGTTCTTC
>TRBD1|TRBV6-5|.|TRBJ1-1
CASTKDRGINTEAFF
TGTGCCAGCACCAAAGACAGGGGAATCAACACTGAAGCTTTCTTT
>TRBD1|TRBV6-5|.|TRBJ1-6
CASSYDRDSPLHF
TGTGCCAGCAGTTATGACAGGGATTCACCCCTCCACTTT
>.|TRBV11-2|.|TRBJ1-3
CASSHDSQSGNTIYF
TGTGCCAGCAGCCACGACTCCCAGTCCGGAAACACCATATATTTT
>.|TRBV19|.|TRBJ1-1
CASSIPGYTEAFF
TGTGCCAGTAGTATACCAGGGTACACTGAAGCTTTCTTT
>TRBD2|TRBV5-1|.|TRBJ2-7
CASSLSTSGSHPSYEQYF
TGCGCCAGCAGCTTGTCTACTAGCGGGAGCCATCCCTCCTACGAGCAGTACTTC
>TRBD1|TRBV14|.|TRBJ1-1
CASSRTGEITEAFF
TGTGCCAGCAGCCGGACAGGTGAAATCACTGAAGCTTTCTTT
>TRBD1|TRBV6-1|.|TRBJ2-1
CASILDRTSYNEQFF
TGTGCCAGCATTCTGGACAGGACTTCCTACAATGAGCAGTTCTTC
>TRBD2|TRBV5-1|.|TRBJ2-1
CASSFLAGLTYNEQFF
TGCGCCAGCAGCTTTCTAGCGGGACTCACCTACAATGAGCAGTTCTTC
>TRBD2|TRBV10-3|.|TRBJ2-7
CAISEARAGEGHEQYF
TGTGCCATCAGTGAGGCGCGAGCGGGAGAGGGGCACGAGCAGTACTTC
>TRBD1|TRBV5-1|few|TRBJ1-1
CASSWTSGQGSPEAFF
TGCGCCAGCAGCTGGACCTCAGGACAGGGATCCCCTGAAGCTTTCTTT
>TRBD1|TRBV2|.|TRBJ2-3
CASSSDRGLITSTDTQYF
TGTGCCAGCAGTTCTGACAGGGGGCTCATTACTAGCACAGATACGCAGTATTTT
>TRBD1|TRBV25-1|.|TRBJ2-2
CASSLQGAGELFF
TGTGCCAGCAGTCTCCAGGGGGCCGGGGAGCTGTTTTTT
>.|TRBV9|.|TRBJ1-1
CASSLRGGVNTEAFF
TGTGCCAGCAGCCTCAGGGGCGGAGTTAACACTGAAGCTTTCTTT
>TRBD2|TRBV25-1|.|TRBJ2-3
CASSPPSGKVDTQYF
TGTGCCAGCAGTCCGCCGAGCGGGAAGGTAGATACGCAGTATTTT
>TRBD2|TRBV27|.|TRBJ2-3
CASSSGRLAGGSFTDTQYF
TGTGCCAGCAGTTCTGGTAGACTAGCGGGAGGTTCTTTCACAGATACGCAGTATTTT
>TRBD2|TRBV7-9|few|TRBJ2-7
CASSLGLGDYEQYF
TGTGCCAGCAGCCTGGGACTAGGAGACTACGAGCAGTACTTC
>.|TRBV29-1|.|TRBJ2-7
CSVGLSSEQYF
TGCAGCGTCGGACTATCATCTGAGCAGTACTTC
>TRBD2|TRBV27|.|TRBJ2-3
CASSFFFPGLAESSTDTQYF
TGTGCCAGCAGTTTCTTTTTCCCGGGACTAGCGGAATCTAGCACAGATACGCAGTATTTT
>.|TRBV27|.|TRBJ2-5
CASSPLARLETQYF
TGTGCCAGCAGTCCCTTAGCGAGGTTAGAGACCCAGTACTTC
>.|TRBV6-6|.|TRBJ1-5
CASSPPGAGQPQHF
TGTGCCAGCAGTCCCCCAGGGGCTGGTCAGCCCCAGCATTTT
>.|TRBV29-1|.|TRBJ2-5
CSVEGGVEGTQYF
TGCAGCGTCGAAGGGGGGGTAGAAGGGACCCAGTACTTC
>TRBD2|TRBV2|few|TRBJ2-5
CASTRTGGETQYF
TGTGCCAGCACCCGAACGGGGGGAGAGACCCAGTACTTC
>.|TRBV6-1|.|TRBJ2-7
CASSEFERTYEQYF
TGTGCCAGCAGTGAATTTGAGAGGACATACGAGCAGTACTTC
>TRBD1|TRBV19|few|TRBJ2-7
CASSTGTGGYEQYF
TGTGCCAGTAGTACCGGGACAGGGGGCTACGAGCAGTACTTC
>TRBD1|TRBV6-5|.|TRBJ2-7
CASSAGTGGSYEQYF
TGTGCCAGCAGTGCCGGGACAGGGGGCTCGTACGAGCAGTACTTC
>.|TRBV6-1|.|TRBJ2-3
CASSVQDTQYF
TGTGCCAGCAGTGTCCAGGATACGCAGTATTTT
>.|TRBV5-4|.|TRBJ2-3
CASSLGQYTDTQYF
TGTGCCAGCAGCTTAGGACAGTACACAGATACGCAGTATTTT
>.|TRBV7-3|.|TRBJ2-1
CASSLNDAGEQFF
TGTGCCAGCAGCTTAAACGACGCGGGTGAGCAGTTCTTC
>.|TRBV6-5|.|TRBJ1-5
CASREGRGNQPQHF
TGTGCCAGCAGGGAGGGTAGGGGCAATCAGCCCCAGCATTTT
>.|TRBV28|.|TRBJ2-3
CASTDRLEPDTQYF
TGTGCCAGCACCGATAGGTTGGAGCCCGATACGCAGTATTTT
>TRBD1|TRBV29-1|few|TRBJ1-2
CSVVDRGFNGYTF
TGCAGCGTTGTTGACAGGGGGTTCAATGGCTACACCTTC
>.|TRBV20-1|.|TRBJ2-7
CSATETYEQYF
TGCAGTGCCACAGAAACCTACGAGCAGTACTTC
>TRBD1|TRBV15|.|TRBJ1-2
CATSRPGTGFNYGYTF
TGTGCCACCAGCAGGCCCGGGACAGGGTTTAACTATGGCTACACCTTC
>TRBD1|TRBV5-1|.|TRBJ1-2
CASSLDRGLTNYGYTF
TGCGCCAGCAGCTTGGACAGGGGATTGACCAACTATGGCTACACCTTC
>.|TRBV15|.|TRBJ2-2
CATSSGSYTGELFF
TGTGCCACCAGCAGCGGTAGTTACACCGGGGAGCTGTTTTTT
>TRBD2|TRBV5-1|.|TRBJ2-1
CASGLGTSGSGEQFF
TGCGCCAGCGGCCTCGGGACTAGCGGTTCCGGTGAGCAGTTCTTC
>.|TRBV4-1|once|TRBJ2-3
CASALPSTDTQYF
TGCGCCAGCGCCCTACCTAGCACAGATACGCAGTATTTT
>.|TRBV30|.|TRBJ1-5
CAWSAQRIATGQPQHF
TGTGCCTGGAGTGCCCAGAGGATCGCGACGGGTCAGCCCCAGCATTTT
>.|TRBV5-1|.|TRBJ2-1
CASSLELGEVMYNEQFF
TGCGCCAGCAGCTTGGAGTTGGGGGAGGTTATGTACAATGAGCAGTTCTTC
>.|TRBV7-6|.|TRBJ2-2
CASSLEALVSGELFF
TGTGCCAGCAGCTTAGAAGCCCTAGTGTCCGGGGAGCTGTTTTTT
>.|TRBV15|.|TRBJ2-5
CATSRGTVQETQYF
TGTGCCACCAGCCGGGGGACGGTTCAAGAGACCCAGTACTTC
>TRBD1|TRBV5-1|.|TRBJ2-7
CASRQGVQYPYEQYF
TGCGCCAGCCGGCAGGGGGTTCAGTATCCCTACGAGCAGTACTTC
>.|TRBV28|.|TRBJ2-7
CASQTGPEQYF
TGTGCCAGCCAGACAGGACCCGAGCAGTACTTC
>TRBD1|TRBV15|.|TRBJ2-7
CATSKTGANGAEQYF
TGTGCCACCAGCAAAACAGGGGCCAACGGGGCCGAGCAGTACTTC